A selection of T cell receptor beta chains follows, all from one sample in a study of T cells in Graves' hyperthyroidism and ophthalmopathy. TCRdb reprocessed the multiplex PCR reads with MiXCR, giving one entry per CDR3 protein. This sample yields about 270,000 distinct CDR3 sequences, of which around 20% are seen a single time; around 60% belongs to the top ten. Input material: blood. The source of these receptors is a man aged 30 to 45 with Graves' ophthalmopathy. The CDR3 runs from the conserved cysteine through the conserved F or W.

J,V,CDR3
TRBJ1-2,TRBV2,CATEMLPGQHYGYTF
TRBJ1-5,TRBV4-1,CASSHSLQGMQPQHF
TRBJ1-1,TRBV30,CAWSTGENTEAFF
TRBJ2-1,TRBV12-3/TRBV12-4,CASSPLTSGSYNEQFF
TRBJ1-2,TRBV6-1,CASSERHLYGYTF
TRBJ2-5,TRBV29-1,CSVERVETQYF
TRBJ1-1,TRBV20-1,CSANRGTNTEAFF
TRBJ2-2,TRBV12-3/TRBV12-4,CASSLAVASGGELFF
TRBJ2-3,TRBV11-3,CASRAGGTVTDTQYF
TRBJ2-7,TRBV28,CASSGGSGGYAEQYF
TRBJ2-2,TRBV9,CASSGSRSFPELFF
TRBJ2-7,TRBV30,CAWSASRGGTYEQYF
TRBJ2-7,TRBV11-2,CASSLEGTSGRTYEQYF
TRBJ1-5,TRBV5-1,CASRPTGHSNQPQHF
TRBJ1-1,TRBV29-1,CSVESGQGNTEAFF
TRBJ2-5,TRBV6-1,CASSEALGETQYF
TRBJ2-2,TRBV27,CASRRTWNTGELFF
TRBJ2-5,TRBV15,CATSKDRGEETQYF
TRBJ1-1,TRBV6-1,CASSEDRGVTEAFF
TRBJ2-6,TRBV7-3,CASRAQGSGANVPTF
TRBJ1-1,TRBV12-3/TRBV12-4,CASNSVGMNTEAFF
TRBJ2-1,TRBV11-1,CASSLRGLAGGSYNEQFF
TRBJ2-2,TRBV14,CASSPGPAEPGELFF
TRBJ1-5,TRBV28,CASSLYQGGSNQPQHF
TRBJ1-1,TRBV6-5,CASSYSGTINTEAFF
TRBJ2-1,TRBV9,CASSGPQGIGQFF
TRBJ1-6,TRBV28,CASSLGQGQPLHF
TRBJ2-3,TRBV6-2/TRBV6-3,CASSYERVRTDTQYF
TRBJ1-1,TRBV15,CATSRDRAEEAFF
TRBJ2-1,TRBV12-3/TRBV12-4,CASSLGTSGSPPYNEQFF
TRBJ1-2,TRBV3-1,CASSPNFRKTNYGYTF
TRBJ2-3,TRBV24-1,CATSGSSSGGTQGYTQYF
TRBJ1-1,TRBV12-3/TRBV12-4,CASIKDTEAFF
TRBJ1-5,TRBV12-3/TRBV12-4,CASSSGTGGARGNQPQHF
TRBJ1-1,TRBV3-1,CASSPATQGANTEAFF
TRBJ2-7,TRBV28,CASSAPTGSTYEQYF
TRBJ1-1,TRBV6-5,CASSYGVRLPEAFF
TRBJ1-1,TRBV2,CASTNGGTEAFF
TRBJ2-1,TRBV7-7,CASSLGTGPYNEQFF
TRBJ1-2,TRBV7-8,CASSLVYSGGYGYTF
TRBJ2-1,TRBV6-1,CASQRGGTPYNEQFF
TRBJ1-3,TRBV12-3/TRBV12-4,CASRSRGRRVDTTGNTIYF
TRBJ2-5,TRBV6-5,CASSRSSGTQYF